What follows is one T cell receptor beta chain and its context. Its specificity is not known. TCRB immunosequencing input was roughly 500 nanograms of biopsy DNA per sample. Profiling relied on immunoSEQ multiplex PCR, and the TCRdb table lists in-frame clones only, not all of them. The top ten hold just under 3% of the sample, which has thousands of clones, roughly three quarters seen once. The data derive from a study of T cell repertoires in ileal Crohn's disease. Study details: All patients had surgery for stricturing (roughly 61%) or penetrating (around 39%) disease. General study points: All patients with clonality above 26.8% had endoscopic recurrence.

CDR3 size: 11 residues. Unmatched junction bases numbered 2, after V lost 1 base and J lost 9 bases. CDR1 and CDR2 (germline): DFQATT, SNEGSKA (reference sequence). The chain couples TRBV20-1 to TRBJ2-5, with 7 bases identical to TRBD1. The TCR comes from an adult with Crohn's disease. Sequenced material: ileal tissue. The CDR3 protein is CSARGGTAQYF. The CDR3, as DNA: TGCAGTGCTAGAGGGGGGACAGCCCAGTACTTC.